These T cell receptor beta chains were read from a single sample in a study of T-cell reconstitution after alpha-beta-depleted transplantation in children. TCRdb re-called the PCR reads through MiXCR, storing one row per CDR3 protein. The sample has approximately 270,000 distinct CDR3 sequences, 20% to 30% seen once; the top ten hold around 4.8%. The sequences come from PBMCs, mostly from graft donor cells, collected 360 days after TCRalphabeta/CD19-depleted stem cell transplant. The origin of the receptors is a female patient younger than 10 who had a stem cell transplant for congenital amegakaryocytic thrombocytopenia, so the T cells may come from the graft donor. CDR3s include the opening cysteine and the closing phenylalanine or tryptophan. Fields, in order: clone size, D gene, J gene, V gene, CDR3 DNA, CDR3 protein. The D gene is left open where the match is weak. Only part of the rows carry a size: once, few, many, or a class if the clone is expanded.

size: few; D: TRBD1; J: TRBJ1-2; V: TRBV20-1; DNA: TGCAGTTTGTACAGGGGGCGGAGTGGCTACACCTTC; CDR3: CSLYRGRSGYTF
size: many; D: -; J: TRBJ2-4; V: TRBV12-3/TRBV12-4; DNA: TGTGCCAGCAGTTTTTCCGTAGCCAAAAACATTCAGTACTTC; CDR3: CASSFSVAKNIQYF
size: -; D: -; J: TRBJ1-5; V: TRBV21-1; DNA: TGTGCCAGCAGCAAAGCTGAGGGACCCCTTCAGCCCCAGCATTTT; CDR3: CASSKAEGPLQPQHF
size: -; D: -; J: TRBJ1-6; V: TRBV5-6; DNA: TGTGCCAGCAGCTTGGCGGGGACACTGGGGGCCGAATCCCTCCACTTT; CDR3: CASSLAGTLGAESLHF
size: few; D: -; J: TRBJ1-2; V: TRBV7-9; DNA: TGTGCCAGCAGCTTAGCGGGACCGGGACGCATCCATTATGGCTACACCTTC; CDR3: CASSLAGPGRIHYGYTF
size: few; D: -; J: TRBJ2-7; V: TRBV7-9; DNA: TGTGCCAGCGGCCCCGGGATAGCTCAGAATTACGAGCAGTACTTC; CDR3: CASGPGIAQNYEQYF
size: -; D: TRBD1; J: TRBJ2-7; V: TRBV28; DNA: TGTGCCACTACGGACAGGACCCGATACGAGCAGTACTTC; CDR3: CATTDRTRYEQYF
size: -; D: -; J: TRBJ2-1; V: TRBV15; DNA: TGTGCCACCAGCACCGGGACGCTCTACAATGAGCAGTTCTTC; CDR3: CATSTGTLYNEQFF
size: -; D: TRBD2; J: TRBJ2-7; V: TRBV5-4; DNA: TGTGCCAGCAGCTTGGCCGCGGGAGTCACGGGCGAGCAGTACTTC; CDR3: CASSLAAGVTGEQYF
size: -; D: -; J: TRBJ1-2; V: TRBV20-1; DNA: TGCAGTGCTAGAGAGGGGACCGCTTCATCTCGGGGCTACACCTTC; CDR3: CSAREGTASSRGYTF
size: -; D: -; J: TRBJ2-1; V: TRBV12-3/TRBV12-4; DNA: TGTACCAGCAGTTTCTCCGTGGACTCAATGTCCCTGGTTTACAATGAGCAGTTCTTC; CDR3: CTSSFSVDSMSLVYNEQFF
size: few; D: -; J: TRBJ1-4; V: TRBV6-1; DNA: TGTGCCAGTTACCGGCGTGGAGCTAATGAAAAACTGTTTTTT; CDR3: CASYRRGANEKLFF
size: -; D: -; J: TRBJ2-2; V: TRBV12-3/TRBV12-4; DNA: TGTGCCAGCAGTTACGGGGTCCCGAACACCGGGGAGCTGTTTTTT; CDR3: CASSYGVPNTGELFF
size: few; D: -; J: TRBJ2-5; V: TRBV12-3/TRBV12-4; DNA: TGTGCCAGCACCCGGGGTAAAAAAGAGACCCAGTACTTC; CDR3: CASTRGKKETQYF
size: -; D: TRBD2; J: TRBJ2-2; V: TRBV10-3; DNA: TGTGCCATCAACCCGGGACTAGAAGGCGGGGAGCTGTTTTTT; CDR3: CAINPGLEGGELFF